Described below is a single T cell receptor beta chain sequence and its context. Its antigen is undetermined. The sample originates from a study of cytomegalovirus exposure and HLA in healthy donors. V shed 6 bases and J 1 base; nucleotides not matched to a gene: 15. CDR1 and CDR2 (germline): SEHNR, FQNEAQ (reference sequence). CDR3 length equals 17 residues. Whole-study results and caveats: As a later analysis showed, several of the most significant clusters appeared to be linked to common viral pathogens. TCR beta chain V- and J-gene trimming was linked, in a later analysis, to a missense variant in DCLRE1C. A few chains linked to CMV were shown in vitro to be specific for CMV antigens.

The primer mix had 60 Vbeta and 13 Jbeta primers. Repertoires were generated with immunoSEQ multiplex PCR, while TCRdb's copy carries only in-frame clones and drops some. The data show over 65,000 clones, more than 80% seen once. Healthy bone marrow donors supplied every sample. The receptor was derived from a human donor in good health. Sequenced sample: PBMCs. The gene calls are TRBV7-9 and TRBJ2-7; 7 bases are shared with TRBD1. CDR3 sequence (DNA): TGTGCCAGCAGTCACGACAGGGCGACCCTAGCATCCTACGAGCAGTACTTC. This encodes CASSHDRATLASYEQYF.